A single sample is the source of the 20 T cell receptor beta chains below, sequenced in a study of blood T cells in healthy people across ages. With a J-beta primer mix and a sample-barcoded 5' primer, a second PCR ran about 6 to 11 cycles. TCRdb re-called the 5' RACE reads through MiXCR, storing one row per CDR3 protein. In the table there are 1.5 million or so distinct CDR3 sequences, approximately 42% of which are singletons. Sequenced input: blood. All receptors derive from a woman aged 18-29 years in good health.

CDR3: CASSLALAGDHSYNEQFF. The CDR3 bases are TGTGCCAGCAGCTTAGCACTAGCGGGGGACCACTCCTACAATGAGCAGTTCTTC. V is TRBV11-2 and J is TRBJ2-1; the match to TRBD2 covers 11 bases. This CDR3 has 18 residues. The germline CDR1 and CDR2 sequences are SGHAT and FQNNGV. J gave up 0 bases and V 1 base, and 5 bases lay outside the gene matches.

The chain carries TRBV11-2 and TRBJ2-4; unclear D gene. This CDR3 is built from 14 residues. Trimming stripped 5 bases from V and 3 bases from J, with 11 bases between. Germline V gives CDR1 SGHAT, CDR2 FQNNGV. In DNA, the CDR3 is TGTGCCAGCAGCGTTACGGATTACAAAAACATTCAGTACTTC. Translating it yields CASSVTDYKNIQYF. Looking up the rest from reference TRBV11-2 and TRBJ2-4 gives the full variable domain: EAGVAQSPRYKIIEKRQSVAFWCNPISGHATLYWYQQILGQGPKLLIQFQNNGVVDDSQLPKDRFSAERLKGVDSTLKIQPAKLEDSAVYLCASSVTDYKNIQYFGAGTRLSVL.

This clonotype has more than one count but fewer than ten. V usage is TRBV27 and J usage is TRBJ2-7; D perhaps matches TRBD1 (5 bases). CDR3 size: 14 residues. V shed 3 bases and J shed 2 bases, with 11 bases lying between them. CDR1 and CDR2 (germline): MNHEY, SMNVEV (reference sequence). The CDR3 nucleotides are TGTGCCAGCAGTTTTAGGGGCGATCCCTACGAGCAGTACTTC. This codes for CASSFRGDPYEQYF.

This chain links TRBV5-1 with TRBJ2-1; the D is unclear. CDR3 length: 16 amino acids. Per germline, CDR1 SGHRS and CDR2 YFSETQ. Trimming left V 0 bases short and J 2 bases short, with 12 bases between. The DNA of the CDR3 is TGCGCCAGCAGCTTGGGGGCGGTTGAGACCTACAATGAGCAGTTCTTC. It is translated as CASSLGAVETYNEQFF.

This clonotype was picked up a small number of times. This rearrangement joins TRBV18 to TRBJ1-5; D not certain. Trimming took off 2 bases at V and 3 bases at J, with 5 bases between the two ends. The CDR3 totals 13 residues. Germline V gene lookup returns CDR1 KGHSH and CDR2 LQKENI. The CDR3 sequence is CASSPEYNQPQHF. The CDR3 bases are TGTGCCAGCTCACCAGAGTACAATCAGCCCCAGCATTTT.

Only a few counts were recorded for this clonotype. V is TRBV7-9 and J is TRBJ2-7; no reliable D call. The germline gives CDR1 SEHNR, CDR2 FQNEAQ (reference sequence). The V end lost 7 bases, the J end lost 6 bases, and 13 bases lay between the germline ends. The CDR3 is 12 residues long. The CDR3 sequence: CASKTLGGEQYF. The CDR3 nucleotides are TGTGCCAGCAAGACGCTAGGCGGCGAGCAGTACTTC. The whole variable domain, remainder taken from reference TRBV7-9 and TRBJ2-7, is DTGVSQNPRHKITKRGQNVTFRCDPISEHNRLYWYRQTLGQGPEFLTYFQNEAQLEKSRLLSDRFSAERPKGSFSTLEIQRTEQGDSAMYLCASKTLGGEQYFGPGTRLTVT.

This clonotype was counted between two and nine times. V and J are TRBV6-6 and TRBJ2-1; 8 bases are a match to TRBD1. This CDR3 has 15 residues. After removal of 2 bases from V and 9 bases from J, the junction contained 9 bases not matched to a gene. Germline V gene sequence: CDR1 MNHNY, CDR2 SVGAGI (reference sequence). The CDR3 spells CASSYPTGVVPEQFF. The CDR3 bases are TGTGCCAGCAGTTACCCGACAGGGGTGGTCCCTGAGCAGTTCTTC.

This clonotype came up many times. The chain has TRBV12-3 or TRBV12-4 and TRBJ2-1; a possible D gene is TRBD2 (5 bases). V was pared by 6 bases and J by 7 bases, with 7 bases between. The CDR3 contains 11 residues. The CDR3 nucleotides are TGTGCCAGCAGCCGGACTAATGAGCAGTTCTTC. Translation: CASSRTNEQFF.

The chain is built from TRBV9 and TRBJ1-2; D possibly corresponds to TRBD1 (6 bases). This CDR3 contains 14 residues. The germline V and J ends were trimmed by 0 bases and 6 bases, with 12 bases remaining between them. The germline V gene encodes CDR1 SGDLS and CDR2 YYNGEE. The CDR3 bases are TGTGCCAGCAGCGTAGTTGGGGGCGCGGATGGCTACACCTTC. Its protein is CASSVVGGADGYTF.

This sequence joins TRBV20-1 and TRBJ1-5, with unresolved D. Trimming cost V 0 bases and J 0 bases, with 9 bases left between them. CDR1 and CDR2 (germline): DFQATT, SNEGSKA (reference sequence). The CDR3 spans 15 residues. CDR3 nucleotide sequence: TGCAGTGCTAGAGAGAGTCAGAATAGCAATCAGCCCCAGCATTTT. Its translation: CSARESQNSNQPQHF.

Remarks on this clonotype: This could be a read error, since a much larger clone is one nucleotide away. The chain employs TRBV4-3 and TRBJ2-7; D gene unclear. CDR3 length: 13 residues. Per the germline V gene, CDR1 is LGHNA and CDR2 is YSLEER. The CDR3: CASSQDLSCEQYF. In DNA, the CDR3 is TGCGCCAGCAGCCAAGATCTCTCCTGCGAGCAGTACTTC.

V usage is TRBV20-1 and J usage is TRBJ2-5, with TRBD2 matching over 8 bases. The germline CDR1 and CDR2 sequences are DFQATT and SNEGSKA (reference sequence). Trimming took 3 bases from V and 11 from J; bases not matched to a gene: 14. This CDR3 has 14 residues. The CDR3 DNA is TGCAGTGCTAGCGGGGGGGCCGGATACAATGAGCAGTACTTC. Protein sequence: CSASGGAGYNEQYF.

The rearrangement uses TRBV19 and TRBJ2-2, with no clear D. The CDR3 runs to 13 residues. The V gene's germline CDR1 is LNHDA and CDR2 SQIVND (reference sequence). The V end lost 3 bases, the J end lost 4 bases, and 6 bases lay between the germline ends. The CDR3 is CASSMRPTGELFF. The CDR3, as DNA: TGTGCCAGTAGTATGAGGCCCACCGGGGAGCTGTTTTTT.

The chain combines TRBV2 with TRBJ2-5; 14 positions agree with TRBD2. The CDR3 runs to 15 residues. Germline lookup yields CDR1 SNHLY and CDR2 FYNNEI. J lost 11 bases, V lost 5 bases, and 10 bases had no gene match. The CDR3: CASSTGLAGEAEQYF. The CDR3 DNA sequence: TGTGCCAGCAGTACGGGACTAGCGGGAGAGGCTGAGCAGTACTTC.

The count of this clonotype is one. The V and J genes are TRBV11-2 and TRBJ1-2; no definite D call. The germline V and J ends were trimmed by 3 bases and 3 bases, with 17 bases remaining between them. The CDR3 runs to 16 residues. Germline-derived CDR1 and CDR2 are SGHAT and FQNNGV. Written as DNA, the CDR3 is TGTGCCAGCAGCTTGACTGACCGACGAAATGACTATGGCTACACCTTC. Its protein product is CASSLTDRRNDYGYTF.

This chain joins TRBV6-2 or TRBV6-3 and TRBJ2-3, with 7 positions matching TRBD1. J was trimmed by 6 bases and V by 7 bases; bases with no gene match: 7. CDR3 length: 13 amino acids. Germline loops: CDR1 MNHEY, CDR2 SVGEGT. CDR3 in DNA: TGTGCCAGCAACCAGGACAGGTGGGATACGCAGTATTTT. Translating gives CASNQDRWDTQYF.

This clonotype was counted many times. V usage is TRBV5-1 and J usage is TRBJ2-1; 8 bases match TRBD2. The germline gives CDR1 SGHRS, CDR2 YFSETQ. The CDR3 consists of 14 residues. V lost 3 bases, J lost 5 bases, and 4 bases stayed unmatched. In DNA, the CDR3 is TGCGCCAGCAGCTCCACTAGCGGAGACAATGAGCAGTTCTTC. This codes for CASSSTSGDNEQFF.

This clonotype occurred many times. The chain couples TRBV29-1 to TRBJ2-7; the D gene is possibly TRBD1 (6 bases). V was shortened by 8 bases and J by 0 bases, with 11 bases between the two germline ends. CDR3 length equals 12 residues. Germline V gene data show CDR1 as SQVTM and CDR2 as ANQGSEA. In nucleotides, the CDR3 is TGCAGCCCAGGACAGAGCTCCTACGAGCAGTACTTC. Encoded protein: CSPGQSSYEQYF.

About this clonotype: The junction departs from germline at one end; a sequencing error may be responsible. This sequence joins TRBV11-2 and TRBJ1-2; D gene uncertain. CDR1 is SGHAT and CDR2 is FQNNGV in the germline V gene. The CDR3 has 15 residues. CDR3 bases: TGTGCCGGCAGCTCCGCCCGGGGAATCGGTAATGGCTACACCTTC. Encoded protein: CAGSSARGIGNGYTF.

The CDR3 sequence: CSARDHHYGYTF. CDR3 nucleotides: TGCAGTGCTAGAGATCACCACTATGGCTACACCTTC. The rearrangement joins TRBV20-1 to TRBJ1-2, with no clear D. Germline V gene data show CDR1 as DFQATT and CDR2 as SNEGSKA (reference sequence). The V gene lost 0 bases and the J gene lost 3 bases, with 5 bases spanning the gap. This CDR3 contains 12 residues.